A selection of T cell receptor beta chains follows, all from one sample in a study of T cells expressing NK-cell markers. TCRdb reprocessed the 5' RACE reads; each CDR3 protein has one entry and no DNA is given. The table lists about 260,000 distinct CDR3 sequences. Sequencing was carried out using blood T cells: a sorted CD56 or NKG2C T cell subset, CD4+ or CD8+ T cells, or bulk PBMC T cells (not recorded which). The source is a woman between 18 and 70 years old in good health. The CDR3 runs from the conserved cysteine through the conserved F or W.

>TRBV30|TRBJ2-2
CAWSAPGLDNTGELFF
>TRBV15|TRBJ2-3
CATSIPSTDTQYF
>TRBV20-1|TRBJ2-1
CSASQGPLSSYNEQFF
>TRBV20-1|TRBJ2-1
CSARTPKYNEQFF
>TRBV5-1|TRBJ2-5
CASSILTGEETQYF
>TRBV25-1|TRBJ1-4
CASSSRQGSEKLFF
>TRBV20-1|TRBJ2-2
CSAIGNRHTGELFF
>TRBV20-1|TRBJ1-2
CSVTEGDYGYTF
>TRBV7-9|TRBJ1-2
CASSSRRDGAYGYTF
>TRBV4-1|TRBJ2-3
CASSQLIGTSGTDTQYF
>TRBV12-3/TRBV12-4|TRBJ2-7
CASSLPYSYEQYF
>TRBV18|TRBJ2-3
CASSHGVSTDTQYF
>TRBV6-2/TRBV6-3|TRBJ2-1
CASSYSSWQGPYNEQFF
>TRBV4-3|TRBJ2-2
CASSPGLAGRGELFF
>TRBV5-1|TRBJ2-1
CASSLGTDYNEQFF
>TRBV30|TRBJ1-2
CAWSRQGINYGYTF
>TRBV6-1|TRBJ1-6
CASSNAAYNSPLHF
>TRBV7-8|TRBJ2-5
CASSRPSRGGGPQETQYF
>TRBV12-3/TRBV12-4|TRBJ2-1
CASTKDTYNEQFF
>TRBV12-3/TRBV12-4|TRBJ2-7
CASSLQGGPYEQYF
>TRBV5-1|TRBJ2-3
CASSSPRADTQYF
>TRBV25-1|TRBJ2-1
CASRRQAGEQFF
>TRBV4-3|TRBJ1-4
CASGDSGYEKLFF
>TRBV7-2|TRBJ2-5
CASSPGQGGAQYF